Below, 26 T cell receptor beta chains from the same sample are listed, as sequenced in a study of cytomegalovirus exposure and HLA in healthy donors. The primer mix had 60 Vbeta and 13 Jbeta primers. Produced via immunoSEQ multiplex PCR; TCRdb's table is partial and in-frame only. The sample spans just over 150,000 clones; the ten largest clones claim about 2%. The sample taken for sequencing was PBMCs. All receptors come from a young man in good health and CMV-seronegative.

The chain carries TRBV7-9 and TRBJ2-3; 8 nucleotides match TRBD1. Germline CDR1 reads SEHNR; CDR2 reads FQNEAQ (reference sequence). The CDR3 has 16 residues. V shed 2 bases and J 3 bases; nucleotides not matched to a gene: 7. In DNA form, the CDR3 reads TGTGCCAGCAGCTTAAGGAGACAGGGGATTACAGATACGCAGTATTTT. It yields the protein CASSLRRQGITDTQYF.

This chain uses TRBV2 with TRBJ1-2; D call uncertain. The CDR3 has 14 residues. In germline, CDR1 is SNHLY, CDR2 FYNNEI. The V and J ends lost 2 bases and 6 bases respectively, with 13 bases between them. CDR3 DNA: TGTGCCAGCAGTGAATCCCGGGGATCTCATGGCTACACCTTC. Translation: CASSESRGSHGYTF.

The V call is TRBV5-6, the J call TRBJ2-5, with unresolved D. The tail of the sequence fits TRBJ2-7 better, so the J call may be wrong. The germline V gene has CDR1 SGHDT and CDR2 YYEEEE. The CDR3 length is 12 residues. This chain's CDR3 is CASSLRDYEQYF. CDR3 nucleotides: TGTGCCAGCAGCTTAAGGGACTACGAGCAGTACTTC.

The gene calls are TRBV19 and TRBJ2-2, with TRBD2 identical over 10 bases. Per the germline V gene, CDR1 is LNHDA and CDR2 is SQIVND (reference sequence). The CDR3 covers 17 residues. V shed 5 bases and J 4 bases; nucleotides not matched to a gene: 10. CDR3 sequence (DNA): TGTGCCAGTAGTCCCCGGCCTAGCGGGAGTCGCACCGGGGAGCTGTTTTTT. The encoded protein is CASSPRPSGSRTGELFF.

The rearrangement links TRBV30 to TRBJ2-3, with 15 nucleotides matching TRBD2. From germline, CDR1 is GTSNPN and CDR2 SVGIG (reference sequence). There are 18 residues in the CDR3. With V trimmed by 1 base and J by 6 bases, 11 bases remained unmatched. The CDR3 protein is CAWSGHGLAGGPADTQYF. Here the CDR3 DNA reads TGTGCCTGGAGTGGGCACGGACTAGCGGGAGGGCCGGCGGATACGCAGTATTTT.

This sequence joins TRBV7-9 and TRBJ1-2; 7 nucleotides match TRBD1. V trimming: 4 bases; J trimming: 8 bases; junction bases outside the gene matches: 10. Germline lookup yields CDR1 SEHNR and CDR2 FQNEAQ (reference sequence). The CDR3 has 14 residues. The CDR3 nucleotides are TGTGCCAGCAGCTCTACAGGGGAGGCAGACGGCTACACCTTC. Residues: CASSSTGEADGYTF.

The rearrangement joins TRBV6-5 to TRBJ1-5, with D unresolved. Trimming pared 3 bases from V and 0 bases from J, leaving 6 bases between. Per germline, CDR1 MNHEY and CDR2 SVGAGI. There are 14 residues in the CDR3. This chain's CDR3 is CASSYRHSNQPQHF. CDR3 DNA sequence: TGTGCCAGCAGTTATAGACATAGCAATCAGCCCCAGCATTTT.

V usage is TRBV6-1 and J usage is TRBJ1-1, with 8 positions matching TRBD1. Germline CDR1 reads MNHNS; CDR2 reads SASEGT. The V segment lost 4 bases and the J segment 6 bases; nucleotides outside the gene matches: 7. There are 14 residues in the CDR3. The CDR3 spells CASSAPGGAAEAFF. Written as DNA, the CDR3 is TGTGCCAGCAGTGCACCAGGGGGCGCGGCTGAAGCTTTCTTT.

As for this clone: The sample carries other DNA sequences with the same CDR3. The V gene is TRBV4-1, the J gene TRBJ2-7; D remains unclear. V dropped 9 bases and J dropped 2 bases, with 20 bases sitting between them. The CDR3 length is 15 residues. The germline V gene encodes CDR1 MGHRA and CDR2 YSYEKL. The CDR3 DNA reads TGCGCCAGTAGCTTTAGCTTTGGGTCTACCTACGAGCAGTACTTC. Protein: CASSFSFGSTYEQYF.

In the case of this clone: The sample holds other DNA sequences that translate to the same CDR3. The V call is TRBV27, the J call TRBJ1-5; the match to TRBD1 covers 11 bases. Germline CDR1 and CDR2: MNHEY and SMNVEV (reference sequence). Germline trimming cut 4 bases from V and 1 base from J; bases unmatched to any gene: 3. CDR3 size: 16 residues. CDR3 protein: CASSSRTGGSNQPQHF. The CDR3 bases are TGTGCCAGCAGTTCCCGGACAGGGGGCAGCAATCAGCCCCAGCATTTT.

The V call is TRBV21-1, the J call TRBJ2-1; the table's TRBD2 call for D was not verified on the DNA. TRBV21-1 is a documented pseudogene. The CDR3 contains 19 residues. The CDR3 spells CASSAHRDGAGAGANEQFF. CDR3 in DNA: TGTGCCAGCAGCGCCCACCGGGACGGGGCCGGAGCGGGAGCCAATGAGCAGTTCTTC.

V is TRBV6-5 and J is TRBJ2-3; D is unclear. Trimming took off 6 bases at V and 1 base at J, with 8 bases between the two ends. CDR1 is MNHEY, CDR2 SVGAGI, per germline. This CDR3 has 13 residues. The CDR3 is CASRTLGTDTQYF. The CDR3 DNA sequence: TGTGCCAGCAGAACTCTCGGCACAGATACGCAGTATTTT.

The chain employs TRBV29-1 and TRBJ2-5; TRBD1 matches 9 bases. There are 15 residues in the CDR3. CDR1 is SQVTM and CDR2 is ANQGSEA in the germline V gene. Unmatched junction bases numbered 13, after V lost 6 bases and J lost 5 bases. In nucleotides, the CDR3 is TGCAGCGTGGGACCGGGACAGGGCGGAGGGGAGACCCAGTACTTC. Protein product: CSVGPGQGGGETQYF.

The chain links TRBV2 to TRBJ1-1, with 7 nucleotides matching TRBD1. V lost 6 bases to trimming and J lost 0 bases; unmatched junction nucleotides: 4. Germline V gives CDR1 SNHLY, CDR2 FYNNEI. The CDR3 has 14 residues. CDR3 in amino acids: CASSNRGMNTEAFF. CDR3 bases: TGTGCCAGCAGCAACAGGGGAATGAACACTGAAGCTTTCTTT.

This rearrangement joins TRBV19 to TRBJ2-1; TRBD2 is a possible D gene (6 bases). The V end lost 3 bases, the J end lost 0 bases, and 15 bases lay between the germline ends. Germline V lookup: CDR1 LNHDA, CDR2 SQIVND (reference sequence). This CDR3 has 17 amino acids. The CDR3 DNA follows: TGTGCCAGTAGTATGGGGCTAGCGTCGAGCTCCTACAATGAGCAGTTCTTC. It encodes CASSMGLASSSYNEQFF. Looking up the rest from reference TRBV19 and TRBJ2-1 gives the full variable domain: DGGITQSPKYLFRKEGQNVTLSCEQNLNHDAMYWYRQDPGQGLRLIYYSQIVNDFQKGDIAEGYSVSREKKESFPLTVTSAQKNPTAFYLCASSMGLASSSYNEQFFGPGTRLTVL.

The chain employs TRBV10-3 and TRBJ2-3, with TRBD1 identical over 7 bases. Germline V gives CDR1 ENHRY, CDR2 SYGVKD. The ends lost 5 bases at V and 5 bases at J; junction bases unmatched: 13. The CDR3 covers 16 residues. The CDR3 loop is CAISPTNAGGRDTQYF. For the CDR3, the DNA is TGTGCCATCAGTCCCACCAATGCAGGGGGAAGAGATACGCAGTATTTT.

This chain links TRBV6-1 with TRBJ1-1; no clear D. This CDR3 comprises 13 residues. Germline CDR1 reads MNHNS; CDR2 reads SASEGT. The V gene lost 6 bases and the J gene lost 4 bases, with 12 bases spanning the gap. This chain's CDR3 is CASRQFYVTEAFF. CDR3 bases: TGTGCCAGCAGACAGTTCTATGTCACTGAAGCTTTCTTT.

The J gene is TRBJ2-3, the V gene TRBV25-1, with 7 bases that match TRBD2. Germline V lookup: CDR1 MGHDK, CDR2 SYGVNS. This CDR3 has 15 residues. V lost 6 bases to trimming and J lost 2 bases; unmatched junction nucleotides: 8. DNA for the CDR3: TGTGCCAGCAGCACGCCGGCGGGAGACACAGATACGCAGTATTTT. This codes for CASSTPAGDTDTQYF.

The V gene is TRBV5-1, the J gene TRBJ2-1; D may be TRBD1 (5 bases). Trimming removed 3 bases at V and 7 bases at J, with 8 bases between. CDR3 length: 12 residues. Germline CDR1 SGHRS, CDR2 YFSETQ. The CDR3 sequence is CASSSGWNEQFF. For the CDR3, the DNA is TGCGCCAGCAGCTCAGGGTGGAATGAGCAGTTCTTC.

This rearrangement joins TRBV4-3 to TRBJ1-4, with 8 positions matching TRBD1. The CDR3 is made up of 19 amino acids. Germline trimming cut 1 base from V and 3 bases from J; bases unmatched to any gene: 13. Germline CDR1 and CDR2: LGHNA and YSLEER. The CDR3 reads CASSQAPRTGSSANEKLFF. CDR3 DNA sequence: TGCGCCAGCAGCCAAGCCCCTCGGACAGGGTCTTCGGCTAATGAAAAACTGTTTTTT.

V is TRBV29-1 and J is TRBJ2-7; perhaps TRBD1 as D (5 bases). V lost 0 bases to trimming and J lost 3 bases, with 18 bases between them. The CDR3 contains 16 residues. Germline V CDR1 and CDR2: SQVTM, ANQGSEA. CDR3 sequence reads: CSVEEYPPGQLYEQYF. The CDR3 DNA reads TGCAGCGTTGAAGAATACCCGCCCGGACAACTCTACGAGCAGTACTTC.

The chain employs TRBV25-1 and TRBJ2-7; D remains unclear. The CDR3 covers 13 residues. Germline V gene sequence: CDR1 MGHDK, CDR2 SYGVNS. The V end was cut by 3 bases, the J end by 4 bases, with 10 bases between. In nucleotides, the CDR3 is TGTGCCAGCAGTGACATCAGTGTTTACGAGCAGTACTTC. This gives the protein CASSDISVYEQYF.

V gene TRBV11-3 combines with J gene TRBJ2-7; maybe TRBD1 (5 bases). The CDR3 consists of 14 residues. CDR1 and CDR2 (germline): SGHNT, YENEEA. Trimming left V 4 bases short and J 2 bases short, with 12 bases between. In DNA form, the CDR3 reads TGTGCCAGCAGCTCAGGGTTACCTGCCTACGAGCAGTACTTC. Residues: CASSSGLPAYEQYF. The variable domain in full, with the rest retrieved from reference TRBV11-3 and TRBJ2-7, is EAGVVQSPRYKIIEKKQPVAFWCNPISGHNTLYWYLQNLGQGPELLIRYENEEAVDDSQLPKDRFSAERLKGVDSTLKIQPAELGDSAVYLCASSSGLPAYEQYFGPGTRLTVT.

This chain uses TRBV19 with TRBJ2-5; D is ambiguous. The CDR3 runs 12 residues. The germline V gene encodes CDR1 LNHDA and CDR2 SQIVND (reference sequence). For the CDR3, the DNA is TGTGCGGTGGGCCGTGTCCAAGAGACCCAGTACTTC. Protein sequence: CAVGRVQETQYF.

The CDR3 spells CASSHQGEGTDTQYF. CDR3 DNA sequence: TGCGCCAGCAGCCATCAGGGGGAGGGCACAGATACGCAGTATTTT. V gene TRBV4-3 combines with J gene TRBJ2-3, with a weak D call TRBD1 (7 bases). Between the trimmed V and J ends, which lost 3 bases and 1 base, there was a span of 11 bases. The CDR3 consists of 15 residues. Germline lookup yields CDR1 LGHNA and CDR2 YSLEER.

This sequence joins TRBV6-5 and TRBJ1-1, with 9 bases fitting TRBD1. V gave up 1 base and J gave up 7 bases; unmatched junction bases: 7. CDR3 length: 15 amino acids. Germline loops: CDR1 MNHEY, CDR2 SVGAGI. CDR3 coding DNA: TGTGCCAGCAGTTACTTCCCGACAGGGGGGATTGAAGCTTTCTTT. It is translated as CASSYFPTGGIEAFF.